The 28 T cell receptor beta chains presented below share a single source sample, sequenced in a study of cytomegalovirus exposure and HLA in healthy donors. The PCR employed 60 Vbeta primers together with 13 Jbeta primers. Assay used: immunoSEQ multiplex PCR; TCRdb lists only in-frame clones, some missing. The profile shows 150,000 to 200,000 clones, approximately 70% of them singletons. The sequenced sample consisted of PBMCs. The receptor set was obtained from a man between 40 and 49 years old in good health and CMV-seropositive.

The chain employs TRBV7-2 and TRBJ1-4; perhaps TRBD1 as D (5 bases). Germline values: CDR1 SGHTA, CDR2 FQGNSA. The V end lost 2 bases, the J end lost 7 bases, and 14 bases lay between the germline ends. The CDR3 contains 15 residues. The CDR3 protein is CASSLSWDSIEKLFF. The CDR3 DNA sequence: TGTGCCAGCAGCTTAAGTTGGGACTCTATTGAAAAACTGTTTTTT.

In this sample, this clone turned up once. The chain uses TRBV6-1 and TRBJ2-4; TRBD2 aligns across 9 bases. Losses at the gene ends were 10 bases for V and 3 bases for J; bases not matched to a gene: 7. Germline CDR1 MNHNS, CDR2 SASEGT. This CDR3 spans 14 amino acids. The CDR3 here is CAIAGGVYKNIQYF. The CDR3 DNA reads TGTGCCATTGCGGGGGGGGTCTACAAAAACATTCAGTACTTC.

The chain employs TRBV5-1 and TRBJ2-2; D is unclear. Trimming stripped 0 bases from V and 4 bases from J, with 4 bases between. This CDR3 has 13 residues. The germline CDR1 and CDR2 sequences are SGHRS and YFSETQ. Here the CDR3 DNA reads TGCGCCAGCAGCTTGGGGGCCACCGGGGAGCTGTTTTTT. Translating gives CASSLGATGELFF.

V gene TRBV5-1 combines with J gene TRBJ2-7; 8 nucleotides line up with TRBD1. Germline assignment: CDR1 SGHRS and CDR2 YFSETQ. This CDR3 region has 15 residues. After removal of 3 bases from V and 5 bases from J, the junction contained 10 bases not matched to a gene. CDR3 nucleotides: TGCGCCAGCAGCTGGACAGGGATGGACACCGACGAGCAGTACTTC. It is translated as CASSWTGMDTDEQYF.

V usage is TRBV9 and J usage is TRBJ2-2, with D tentatively TRBD2 (5 bases). Germline loops: CDR1 SGDLS, CDR2 YYNGEE. V shed 4 bases and J shed 8 bases, with 12 bases lying between them. The length of the CDR3 is 13 residues. CDR3 DNA sequence: TGTGCCAGCAGCAAACGGACGGGAGGGGAGCTGTTTTTT. Its protein is CASSKRTGGELFF.

J is TRBJ2-7 and V is TRBV2; tentatively, D is TRBD1 (6 bases). CDR1 and CDR2 (germline): SNHLY, FYNNEI. The CDR3 length is 12 residues. Trimming left V 7 bases short and J 2 bases short, with 9 bases between. CDR3 DNA sequence: TGTGCCAGCAACGACAGGCCCTACGAGCAGTACTTC. Its translation: CASNDRPYEQYF.

The chain couples TRBV6-5 to TRBJ2-2; 10 bases agree with TRBD1. After removal of 4 bases from V and 1 base from J, the junction contained 0 bases not matched to a gene. CDR3 length: 15 residues. Looked up from germline, CDR1 is MNHEY and CDR2 is SVGAGI. Here the CDR3 reads CASSWTGGNTGELFF. The CDR3 DNA follows: TGTGCCAGCAGTTGGACAGGGGGGAACACCGGGGAGCTGTTTTTT.

This clone was counted only a few times. The chain employs TRBV7-9 and TRBJ1-2; possible D gene TRBD1, 6 bases. The germline V gene has CDR1 SEHNR and CDR2 FQNEAQ (reference sequence). With 4 bases removed from V and 7 bases from J, the gap between germline ends came to 19 bases. The CDR3 loop spans 15 amino acids. CDR3 DNA: TGTGCCAGCAGCTCGACTGGCAGGGGCGCGCGTGGCTACACCTTC. Its protein product is CASSSTGRGARGYTF. The whole variable domain, remainder taken from reference TRBV7-9 and TRBJ1-2, is DTGVSQNPRHKITKRGQNVTFRCDPISEHNRLYWYRQTLGQGPEFLTYFQNEAQLEKSRLLSDRFSAERPKGSFSTLEIQRTEQGDSAMYLCASSSTGRGARGYTFGSGTRLTVV.

The CDR3 spells CASSPGSDYEQYF. The CDR3 DNA reads as TGTGCCAGCAGCCCCGGGTCCGACTACGAGCAGTACTTC. V is TRBV11-3 and J is TRBJ2-7; no reliable D call. Trimming took off 5 bases at V and 3 bases at J, with 11 bases between the two ends. This CDR3 spans 13 amino acids. Germline assignment: CDR1 SGHNT and CDR2 YENEEA.

This chain's CDR3 is CASSYLPSGGQETQYF. Here the CDR3 DNA reads TGTGCCAGCAGTTACTTGCCTAGCGGGGGGCAAGAGACCCAGTACTTC. This sequence joins TRBV6-6 and TRBJ2-5; 11 bases agree with TRBD2. Trimming at V came to 1 base and at J to 2 bases, leaving 3 bases not matched to a gene. Germline V gene data show CDR1 as MNHNY and CDR2 as SVGAGI (reference sequence). The CDR3 covers 16 residues.

This chain connects TRBV14 to TRBJ2-1, with 13 bases matching TRBD2. The J segment lost 9 bases and the V segment lost 4 bases, leaving 9 bases of the junction unmatched. Germline V gene lookup returns CDR1 SGHDN and CDR2 FVKESK. There are 16 residues in the CDR3. The CDR3, as DNA: TGTGCCAGCAGCCCCCGGACTAGCGGGGGCGCGGGTGAGCAGTTCTTC. Its translation is CASSPRTSGGAGEQFF.

The chain couples TRBV6-1 to TRBJ2-7; possibly TRBD1 for D (6 bases). Trimming removed 2 bases from V and 0 bases from J, with 11 bases in between. The CDR3 is made up of 15 amino acids. Germline V gene sequence: CDR1 MNHNS, CDR2 SASEGT. CDR3 in amino acids: CASSETGWDSYEQYF. The CDR3 DNA is TGTGCCAGCAGTGAAACAGGGTGGGACTCCTACGAGCAGTACTTC.

This rearrangement joins TRBV29-1 to TRBJ1-2; D is perhaps TRBD1 (6 bases). Trimming pared 6 bases from V and 2 bases from J, leaving 16 bases between. The CDR3 consists of 14 residues. Germline CDR1 SQVTM, CDR2 ANQGSEA. The DNA for the CDR3 is TGCAGCGTCGGGGGGGCCGGGCCAAACTATGGCTACACCTTC. It is translated as CSVGGAGPNYGYTF.

This clone occurred a few times. The chain combines TRBV27 with TRBJ2-7, with D tentatively TRBD1 (7 bases). V was pared by 6 bases and J by 4 bases, with 13 bases between. Germline loops: CDR1 MNHEY, CDR2 SMNVEV (reference sequence). The CDR3 covers 13 residues. CDR3 DNA sequence: TGTGCCAGCAGCCTCAGGGGGGAGTACGAGCAGTACTTC. It encodes CASSLRGEYEQYF.

This sequence joins TRBV12-5 and TRBJ2-7; 9 nucleotides line up with TRBD1. CDR1 LGHNT and CDR2 FRNRAP come from the germline V gene. V was pared by 7 bases and J by 3 bases, with 7 bases of the junction left unmatched. CDR3 length: 14 amino acids. The CDR3 bases are TGTGCTAGTGCCTCCCGACAGGGGGACTACGAGCAGTACTTC. This codes for CASASRQGDYEQYF.

The chain links TRBV30 to TRBJ2-7; D ambiguous. The germline V and J ends were trimmed by 2 bases and 2 bases, with 13 bases remaining between them. Germline V gene data show CDR1 as GTSNPN and CDR2 as SVGIG (reference sequence). This CDR3 is 14 amino acids long. The CDR3 loop reads CAWSLSDITYEQYF. The CDR3 nucleotides read TGTGCCTGGAGTCTCTCCGACATAACCTACGAGCAGTACTTC.

This clone was recorded a few times. This chain connects TRBV4-3 to TRBJ1-2, with 7 bases fitting TRBD1. There are 16 residues in the CDR3. V shed 0 bases, J shed 2 bases, and the junction held 6 bases outside the gene matches. Germline assignment: CDR1 LGHNA and CDR2 YSLEER. The CDR3 loop is CASSQEGAGGNYGYTF. Here the CDR3 DNA reads TGCGCCAGCAGCCAAGAAGGGGCAGGGGGGAACTATGGCTACACCTTC.

A note on this clone: The same CDR3 arises from other DNA sequences in this sample as well. The rearrangement links TRBV6-6 to TRBJ1-1, with 7 bases that match TRBD1. Losses at the gene ends were 6 bases for V and 4 bases for J; bases not matched to a gene: 8. This CDR3 has 14 residues. Germline V lookup: CDR1 MNHNY, CDR2 SVGAGI (reference sequence). Here the CDR3 DNA reads TGTGCCAGCAGCCCGACAGGGTTCGGCACTGAAGCTTTCTTT. It codes for CASSPTGFGTEAFF.

Concerning this clone: An end of the junction does not agree with germline; a read error may underlie this. The V gene is TRBV7-2, the J gene TRBJ2-5; 7 bases match TRBD1. Germline values: CDR1 SGHTA, CDR2 FQGNSA. This CDR3 has 18 amino acids. The CDR3 spells CASSYLGQARREQQVLNF. The CDR3 coding sequence is TGTGCCAGCAGCTACCTAGGACAGGCCCGCCGGGAACAACAAGTACTCAACTTC.

Turning to this clone: Other nucleotide sequences from this sample produce the same CDR3. The J gene is TRBJ2-7, the V gene TRBV6-5; possibly TRBD1 for D (5 bases). Trimming took off 2 bases at V and 0 bases at J, with 8 bases between the two ends. Germline CDR1 is MNHEY and CDR2 is SVGAGI. The CDR3 runs to 14 residues. The DNA for the CDR3 is TGTGCCAGCAGTTACAGTGACAGCTCCTACGAGCAGTACTTC. It encodes CASSYSDSSYEQYF.

The chain carries TRBV9 and TRBJ1-3, with D maybe TRBD1 (5 bases). CDR3 length: 15 residues. Germline CDR1 reads SGDLS; CDR2 reads YYNGEE. The V end was cut by 3 bases, the J end by 4 bases, with 14 bases between. CDR3 amino acids: CASSATGVFGNTIYF. The CDR3 DNA is TGTGCCAGCAGCGCTACAGGAGTTTTCGGAAACACCATATATTTT. Complete variable domain (other parts from reference TRBV9 and TRBJ1-3): DSGVTQTPKHLITATGQRVTLRCSPRSGDLSVYWYQQSLDQGLQFLIQYYNGEERAKGNILERFSAQQFPDLHSELNLSSLELGDSALYFCASSATGVFGNTIYFGEGSWLTVV.

This clone has a handful of counts. The chain links TRBV5-6 to TRBJ1-2, with D possibly TRBD1 on 6 matching bases. Germline lookup yields CDR1 SGHDT and CDR2 YYEEEE. The ends were cut back, 3 bases at V and 5 bases at J, with 11 bases in the middle. This CDR3 spans 13 amino acids. The CDR3 DNA reads as TGTGCCAGCAGCTCGGGGCAGGGGTATGGCTACACCTTC. Its protein product is CASSSGQGYGYTF.

The gene calls are TRBV5-4 and TRBJ1-1; no clear D gene. The CDR3 has 16 amino acids. Per the germline V gene, CDR1 is SGHNT and CDR2 is YYREEE (reference sequence). The V and J ends lost 4 bases and 1 base respectively, with 17 bases between them. CDR3 in amino acids: CASSGKVGSKNTEAFF. DNA for the CDR3: TGTGCCAGCAGCGGTAAAGTCGGGTCCAAGAACACTGAAGCTTTCTTT.

The count of this clone is one. In DNA, the CDR3 is TGCGCCAGCAGTTGGGGACAGGGGGCTGAGAACTATGGCTACACCTTC. It yields the protein CASSWGQGAENYGYTF. The rearrangement joins TRBV4-1 to TRBJ1-2; 12 nucleotides match TRBD1. With 6 bases clipped from V and 2 bases from J, the junction kept 7 bases outside the gene matches. The CDR3 contains 16 residues. Germline CDR1 MGHRA, CDR2 YSYEKL.

The chain has TRBV19 and TRBJ1-4, with a weak D call TRBD1 (5 bases). This CDR3 has 16 amino acids. Trimming removed 3 bases at V and 0 bases at J, with 11 bases between. The germline gives CDR1 LNHDA, CDR2 SQIVND (reference sequence). CDR3 in amino acids: CASSIWGTSTNEKLFF. CDR3 sequence (DNA): TGTGCCAGTAGTATTTGGGGCACCTCAACTAATGAAAAACTGTTTTTT.

The chain couples TRBV6-5 to TRBJ1-3; TRBD1 matches 8 bases. Germline CDR1 MNHEY, CDR2 SVGAGI. The CDR3 spans 15 residues. After removal of 6 bases from V and 3 bases from J, the junction contained 7 bases not matched to a gene. The CDR3 reads CASRAGGRRGNTIYF. DNA of the CDR3: TGTGCCAGCAGGGCAGGGGGCCGACGTGGAAACACCATATATTTT.

With respect to this clone: Given the absence of the conserved phenylalanine or tryptophan at the CDR3 end, a read error is likely. V gene TRBV6-5 combines with J gene TRBJ1-2; a possible D gene is TRBD1 (5 bases). The CDR3 is 14 amino acids. In germline, CDR1 is MNHEY, CDR2 SVGAGI. V lost 2 bases and J 7 bases, leaving 14 bases between the germline ends. CDR3: CASSYERGYGGYTL. CDR3 sequence (DNA): TGTGCCAGCAGTTACGAACGGGGGTACGGTGGCTACACCCTC.

This clone has just a few counts. V and J are TRBV12-5 and TRBJ2-2; D is perhaps TRBD1 (5 bases). V lost 6 bases and J 0 bases, leaving 11 bases between the germline ends. CDR1 is LGHNT and CDR2 is FRNRAP in the germline V gene. There are 15 residues in the CDR3. CDR3: CASGTGNANTGELFF. The CDR3 DNA sequence: TGTGCTAGTGGCACAGGTAATGCGAACACCGGGGAGCTGTTTTTT.